This T cell receptor (beta chain) emerged from a study of spatial heterogeneity in lung cancer. Indicated time point: sample taken at primary tumor resection. The study tagged each TCR cDNA molecule with a unique molecular identifier. TCRdb independently ran MiXCR on the 5' RACE reads; one entry per CDR3 protein. Of 9,200 or so distinct CDR3 sequences in the sample, approximately 8% were seen once. Worth noting for this clonotype: Its cognate antigen is unknown.

Study conclusions and caveats: One measure, the expanded intratumoral alpha and beta TCR count, tracked tumor mutation counts.

The sequencing used lung tumor tissue, collected at surgery. The source is a male donor with early-stage non-small cell lung cancer.

The CDR3 spells CASSLDLDPYGYTF. In DNA form, the CDR3 reads TGCGCCAGCAGCCTCGACTTGGACCCCTATGGCTACACCTTC. V is TRBV5-1 and J is TRBJ1-2; D call uncertain. The CDR3 runs 14 residues. V was trimmed by 4 bases and J by 4 bases, leaving 14 bases between them. The germline CDR1 and CDR2 sequences are SGHRS and YFSETQ.